This TCR beta chain was profiled in a study of blood T cell repertoires in COVID-19. Overall study context: Spain, Italy and the United States supplied samples that represented acute and convalescent COVID-19. T cells, B-cell-depleted T cells, or PBMCs provided the cDNA or gDNA that served as material.

A few counts support this clone. Profiled with immunoSEQ multiplex PCR; TCRdb holds only in-frame clones, not every one. The sample consists of 180,000 or so clones, over 75% of them appearing once. Individuals drawn from some 25 US areas were roughly 18 to 100 years old. The origin of this receptor is a man aged 45 to 65 who had recovered from COVID-19. The sequencing input was PBMCs or T cells enriched from blood (not recorded which).

CDR3 nucleotides: TGTGCCAGCAGCTCGCGTCCGGACAGAGGCGAAAAACTGTTTTTT. It translates to CASSSRPDRGEKLFF. The gene calls are TRBV7-6 and TRBJ1-4, with D possibly being TRBD1 (6 bases). This CDR3 is 15 amino acids long. V lost 4 bases and J lost 8, with 17 bases in between. Germline values: CDR1 SGHVS, CDR2 FNYEAQ.